Listed below are T cell receptor beta chains from one sample, sequenced in a study of OX40 agonist ivuxolimab in advanced cancers. The assay was immunoSEQ multiplex PCR, and TCRdb's table has in-frame clones only and misses some. This table has 8,000 to 13,000 clones, around 80% appearing once. The material was CD4+ or CD8+ T cells sorted from blood, obtained in a trial of the OX40 agonist ivuxolimab. The receptors derive from an adult with an advanced solid tumor such as melanoma, head and neck, liver or kidney cancer. CDR3s include the opening cysteine and the closing phenylalanine or tryptophan. D genes are given only for firm matches. Clone size appears in some rows only: once, few, many, or a class for an expanded clone.

J gene	clone size	V gene	D gene	CDR3 length	CDR3 protein	CDR3 DNA
TRBJ2-7	few	TRBV29-1	NA	13	CSVARTPFGEQYF	TGCAGCGTTGCCAGGACACCTTTCGGGGAGCAGTACTTC
TRBJ2-7	NA	TRBV5-4	NA	13	CASSETDFYEQYF	TGTGCCAGCAGCGAGACAGACTTCTACGAGCAGTACTTC
TRBJ2-5	NA	TRBV2	NA	11	CASNPQETQYF	TGTGCCAGCAATCCCCAAGAGACCCAGTACTTC
TRBJ2-4	few	TRBV7-9	TRBD2	15	CASSLSSGAKNIQYF	TGTGCCAGCAGCCTCTCTAGCGGGGCCAAAAACATTCAGTACTTC
TRBJ2-1	few	TRBV9	TRBD2	16	CASSTGLAGYYNEQFF	TGTGCCAGCAGCACAGGACTAGCGGGTTACTACAATGAGCAGTTCTTC
TRBJ1-4	NA	TRBV28	TRBD1	15	CASSLGRDRDEKLFF	TGTGCCAGCAGTTTAGGCCGGGACAGAGATGAAAAACTGTTTTTT
TRBJ1-1	once	TRBV11-2	TRBD1	15	CASSLQQGVATEAFF	TGTGCCAGCAGCCTGCAACAGGGGGTGGCCACTGAAGCTTTCTTT
TRBJ2-1	once	TRBV19	NA	13	CASSSDESNEQFF	TGTGCCAGTAGTTCGGACGAATCCAATGAGCAGTTCTTC
TRBJ1-4	NA	TRBV6-1	NA	15	CASGHQEGSNEKLFF	TGTGCCAGCGGCCATCAGGAGGGGTCTAATGAAAAACTGTTTTTT
TRBJ2-7	NA	TRBV29-1	TRBD2	14	CSVEDSGGVYEQYF	TGCAGCGTTGAAGATAGCGGGGGGGTCTACGAGCAGTACTTC
TRBJ2-7	NA	TRBV28	NA	14	CASSARDPSYEQYF	TGTGCCAGCAGCGCGCGGGACCCCTCTTACGAGCAGTACTTC
TRBJ1-6	NA	TRBV28	NA	18	CASSSSDFLSSYNSPLHF	NA
TRBJ2-7	NA	TRBV5-5	TRBD1	17	CASSLAPGQVFSFEQYF	TGTGCCAGCAGCTTGGCCCCGGGACAGGTCTTTTCATTCGAGCAGTACTTC